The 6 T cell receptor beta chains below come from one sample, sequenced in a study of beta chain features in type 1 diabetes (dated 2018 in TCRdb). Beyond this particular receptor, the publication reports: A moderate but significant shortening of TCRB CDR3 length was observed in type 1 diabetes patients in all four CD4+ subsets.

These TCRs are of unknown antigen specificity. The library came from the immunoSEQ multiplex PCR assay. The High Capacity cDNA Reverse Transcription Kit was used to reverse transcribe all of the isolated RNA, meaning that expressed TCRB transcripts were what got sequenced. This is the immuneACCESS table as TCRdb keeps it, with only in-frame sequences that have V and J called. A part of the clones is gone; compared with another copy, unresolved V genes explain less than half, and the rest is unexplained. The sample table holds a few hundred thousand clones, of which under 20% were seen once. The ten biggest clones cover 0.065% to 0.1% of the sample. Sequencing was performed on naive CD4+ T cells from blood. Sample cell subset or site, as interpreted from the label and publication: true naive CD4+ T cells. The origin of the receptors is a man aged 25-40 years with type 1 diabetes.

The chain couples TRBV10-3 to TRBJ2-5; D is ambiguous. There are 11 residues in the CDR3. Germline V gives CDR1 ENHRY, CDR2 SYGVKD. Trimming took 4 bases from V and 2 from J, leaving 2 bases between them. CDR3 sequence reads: CAISAQETQYF. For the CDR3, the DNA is TGTGCCATCAGTGCTCAAGAGACCCAGTACTTC.

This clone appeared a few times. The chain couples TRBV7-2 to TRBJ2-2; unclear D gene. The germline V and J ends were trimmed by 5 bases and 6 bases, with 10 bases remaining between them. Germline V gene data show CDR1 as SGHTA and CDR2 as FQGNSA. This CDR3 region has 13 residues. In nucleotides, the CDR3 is TGTGCCAGCAGCCCCCGTTACGCCGGGGAGCTGTTTTTT. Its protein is CASSPRYAGELFF.

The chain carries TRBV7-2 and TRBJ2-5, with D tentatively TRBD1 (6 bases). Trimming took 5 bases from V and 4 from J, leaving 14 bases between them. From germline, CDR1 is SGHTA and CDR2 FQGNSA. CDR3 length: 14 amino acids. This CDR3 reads CASSPESQGETQYF. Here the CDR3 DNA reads TGTGCCAGCAGCCCAGAATCACAGGGAGAGACCCAGTACTTC.

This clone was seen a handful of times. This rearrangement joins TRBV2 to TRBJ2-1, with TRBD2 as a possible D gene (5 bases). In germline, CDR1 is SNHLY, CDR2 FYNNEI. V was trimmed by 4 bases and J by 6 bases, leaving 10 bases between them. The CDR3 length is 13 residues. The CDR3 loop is CASSGGWTNEQFF. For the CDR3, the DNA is TGTGCCAGCAGTGGAGGGTGGACCAATGAGCAGTTCTTC. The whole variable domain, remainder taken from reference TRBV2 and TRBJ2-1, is EPEVTQTPSHQVTQMGQEVILRCVPISNHLYFYWYRQILGQKVEFLVSFYNNEISEKSEIFDDQFSVERPDGSNFTLKIRSTKLEDSAMYFCASSGGWTNEQFFGPGTRLTVL.

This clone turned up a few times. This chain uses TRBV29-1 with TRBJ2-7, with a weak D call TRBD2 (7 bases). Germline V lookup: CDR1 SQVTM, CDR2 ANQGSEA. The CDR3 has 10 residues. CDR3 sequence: CGGGDSEQYF. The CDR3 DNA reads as TGCGGAGGGGGGGATTCGGAGCAGTACTTC.

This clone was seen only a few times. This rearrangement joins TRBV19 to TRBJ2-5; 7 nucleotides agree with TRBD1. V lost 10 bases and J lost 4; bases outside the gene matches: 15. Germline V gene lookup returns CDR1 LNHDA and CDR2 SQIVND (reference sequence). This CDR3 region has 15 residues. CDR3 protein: CATTWTGYERETQYF. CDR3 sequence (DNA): TGTGCCACCACCTGGACAGGATACGAGAGAGAGACCCAGTACTTC.